This is a list of T cell receptor beta chains from one sample in a study of CD8+CD57+ T cells in acquired aplastic anemia. TCRdb reanalysed the reads using MiXCR and keeps one entry per CDR3 protein. The data contain just over 200,000 distinct CDR3 sequences, roughly 60% of them seen just once; the ten biggest clones take up around 50%. Source material: sorted CD4+, CD8+, or CD8+CD57+ T cells (not recorded which) from PBMCs. These receptor sequences come from a human donor with aplastic anemia. Both conserved end residues are trimmed from each CDR3. Fields, in order: V gene, J gene, CDR3 protein.

TRBV28	TRBJ1-6	ASSLQGRIHPLH
TRBV15	TRBJ2-1	ATSSSRSGQGYYNEQF
TRBV19	TRBJ2-3	ASSRTGNTDTQY
TRBV7-9	TRBJ2-1	ASSPTSGRDKNEQF
TRBV7-8	TRBJ1-6	ASSLGRQAVNSPLH
TRBV2	TRBJ2-4	ASSAGGRTALAKNIQY
TRBV7-3	TRBJ2-1	ASSQQGGGNDEQF
TRBV7-6	TRBJ2-3	ASSLVGGRPDTQY
TRBV2	TRBJ1-6	ASSEGLDYSPLH
TRBV7-7	TRBJ2-5	ASSSGTQETQY
TRBV20-1	TRBJ1-5	SASVGGQYSNQPQH
TRBV20-1	TRBJ2-7	SARDREFSYEQY
TRBV6-5	TRBJ1-1	ASTRGDEAF
TRBV9	TRBJ1-6	ASSRGQGADSPLH
TRBV15	TRBJ1-6	ATSSADRYNSPLH
TRBV29-1	TRBJ1-1	SVGASYTEAF
TRBV7-9	TRBJ2-5	ASSSPRLALAGEYQETQY
TRBV7-8	TRBJ2-1	ASSLASREGYEQF
TRBV2	TRBJ2-6	ASSSDRSGANVLT
TRBV10-3	TRBJ2-1	ATSARDRGRGSEQF
TRBV2	TRBJ2-7	ASSEGTAAVYEQY
TRBV7-9	TRBJ2-6	ASSFISSGYTEA
TRBV7-2	TRBJ1-3	ASSSERNTIY
TRBV5-1	TRBJ1-5	ASSLVGGPAPQH